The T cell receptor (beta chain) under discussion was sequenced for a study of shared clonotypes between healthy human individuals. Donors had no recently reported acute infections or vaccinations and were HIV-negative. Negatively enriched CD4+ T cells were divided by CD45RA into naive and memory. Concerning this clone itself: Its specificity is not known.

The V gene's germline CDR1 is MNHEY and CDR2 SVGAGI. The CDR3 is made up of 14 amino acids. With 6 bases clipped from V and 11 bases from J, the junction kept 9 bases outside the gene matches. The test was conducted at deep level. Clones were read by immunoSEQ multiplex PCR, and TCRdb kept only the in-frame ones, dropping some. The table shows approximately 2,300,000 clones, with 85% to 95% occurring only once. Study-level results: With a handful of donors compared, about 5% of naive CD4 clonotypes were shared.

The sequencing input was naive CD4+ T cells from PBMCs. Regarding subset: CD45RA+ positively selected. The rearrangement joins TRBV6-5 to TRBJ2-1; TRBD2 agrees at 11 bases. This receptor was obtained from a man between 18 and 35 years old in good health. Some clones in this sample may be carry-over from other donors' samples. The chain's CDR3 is CASSSGLADPQQFF. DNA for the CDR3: TGTGCCAGCAGCTCGGGACTAGCGGATCCCCAGCAGTTCTTC.